Each of the 9 T cell receptor beta chains below was sequenced from the same sample in a study of blood T cells in healthy people across ages. Combining a sample-barcoded 5' primer with a J-beta primer mix, a second PCR ran for roughly 6 to 11 cycles. TCRdb reprocessed the 5' RACE reads via MiXCR and lists one record per CDR3 protein. The table includes more than 650,000 distinct CDR3 sequences, 22% detected once. What was sequenced was blood. The receptors derive from a man between 65 and 85 years old in good health.

Of note for this clonotype: One base away lies a much larger clone, so this may be a sequencing read error. This chain connects TRBV10-3 to TRBJ1-1, with D possibly TRBD1 on 5 matching bases. Germline V gives CDR1 ENHRY, CDR2 SYGVKD. The CDR3 runs to 13 residues. The CDR3 sequence is CAVSRDGDTEAFF. The CDR3 DNA reads as TGTGCCGTCAGCAGGGATGGGGACACTGAAGCTTTCTTT.

The chain uses TRBV3-1 and TRBJ2-5; 7 bases are shared with TRBD2. The DNA end is a closer match to TRBJ2-1, so the J assignment may be wrong. Germline CDR1 LGHDT, CDR2 YNNKEL (reference sequence). The CDR3 sequence is 14 residues long. DNA of the CDR3: TGTGCCAGCAGCCAAGATGTTAGCGGGAATGAGCAGTTCTTC. Amino acids: CASSQDVSGNEQFF.

This clonotype was detected a few times. This chain links TRBV18 with TRBJ2-3; no clear D gene. Per the germline V gene, CDR1 is KGHSH and CDR2 is LQKENI. The V gene lost 6 bases and the J gene lost 2 bases, with 15 bases spanning the gap. CDR3 length: 15 residues. CDR3 bases: TGTGCCAGCTCCAATCAACGGCAGGCCACAGATACGCAGTATTTT. It specifies CASSNQRQATDTQYF.

This clonotype was seen only a few times. The rearrangement uses TRBV29-1 and TRBJ1-1, with D perhaps matching TRBD1 (5 bases). V was clipped by 2 bases and J by 1 base, with 8 bases between them. The CDR3 has 13 residues. The germline V gene encodes CDR1 SQVTM and CDR2 ANQGSEA. In DNA, the CDR3 is TGCAGCGTTGAACAGGGCGAGAACACTGAAGCTTTCTTT. Its protein product is CSVEQGENTEAFF.

A few counts support this clonotype. The V gene is TRBV11-1, the J gene TRBJ1-4; D is ambiguous. The germline gives CDR1 SGHAT, CDR2 FQDESV (reference sequence). The CDR3 totals 14 residues. V dropped 6 bases and J dropped 8 bases, with 16 bases sitting between them. CDR3 amino acids: CASSRFVEPEKLFF. The CDR3 region has the DNA TGTGCCAGCAGTCGTTTCGTAGAGCCCGAAAAACTGTTTTTT. Looking up the rest from reference TRBV11-1 and TRBJ1-4 gives the full variable domain: EAEVAQSPRYKITEKSQAVAFWCDPISGHATLYWYRQILGQGPELLVQFQDESVVDDSQLPKDRFSAERLKGVDSTLKIQPAELGDSAMYLCASSRFVEPEKLFFGSGTQLSVL.

This clonotype was picked up a small number of times. The rearrangement joins TRBV21-1 to TRBJ2-7. TRBV21-1 constitutes a pseudogene. The CDR3 covers 12 residues. CDR3 amino acids: CASSPHSGEQYV. In DNA form, the CDR3 reads TGTGCCAGCAGCCCCCACAGTGGAGAGCAGTACGTC.

Only a few counts were recorded for this clonotype. The chain carries TRBV20-1 and TRBJ2-3; 11 bases match TRBD2. This CDR3 comprises 20 residues. After removal of 1 base from V and 2 bases from J, the junction contained 17 bases not matched to a gene. Germline V gene data show CDR1 as DFQATT and CDR2 as SNEGSKA (reference sequence). The CDR3 region has the DNA TGCAGTGCTAGAGGGGATCTTAGCGGGGGGGCCTTCTGGAACACAGATACGCAGTATTTT. Translated: CSARGDLSGGAFWNTDTQYF.

This clonotype was counted only a few times. This sequence joins TRBV7-2 and TRBJ1-4; D not certain. CDR1 is SGHTA and CDR2 is FQGNSA in the germline V gene. The CDR3 is 12 amino acids. V lost 5 bases, J lost 13 bases, and 14 bases lay in between. DNA for the CDR3: TGTGCCAGCAGCCCCACCGGTTTTGGACTGTTTTTT. Translated, it gives CASSPTGFGLFF.

The J gene is TRBJ1-1, the V gene TRBV28, with D tentatively TRBD1 (5 bases). The CDR3 loop spans 14 amino acids. Deletions cut 6 bases from V and 0 bases from J, with 11 bases between. In germline, CDR1 is MDHEN, CDR2 SYDVKM. CDR3 in amino acids: CASSVAGMNTEAFF. The CDR3 DNA reads TGTGCCAGCAGCGTCGCAGGGATGAACACTGAAGCTTTCTTT.